This entry lists 30 T cell receptor beta chains sequenced from one sample in a study of quantifying T cell responses using KT2 cells. On the study more broadly: TCR alpha and beta constant-region primers primed reverse transcription of RNA.

Each cDNA got a UMI-containing oligo ligated at its 3' end. An equimolar mix of RC1.1 and RC1.2 primed the beta chain across TRBC1 and TRBC2. TCRdb reprocessed the UMI-ligation and nested PCR reads via MiXCR and lists one record per CDR3 protein. The repertoire holds tens of thousands of distinct CDR3 sequences, 9.5% to 13% seen once, with 10% in the top ten. The sample taken for sequencing was PBMCs spiked with cells of the T cell clone KT2. Receptors were obtained from a human donor.

This clonotype has just a few counts. The chain uses TRBV6-5 and TRBJ2-7; 9 bases agree with TRBD1. The trim removed 6 bases at V and 3 bases at J, leaving 6 bases unmatched. Germline lookup yields CDR1 MNHEY and CDR2 SVGAGI. The CDR3 totals 14 residues. In nucleotides, the CDR3 is TGTGCCAGCAGGGGGACAGGGTACGGCTACGAGCAGTACTTC. It codes for CASRGTGYGYEQYF.

This clonotype showed up just a few times. This sequence joins TRBV3-1 and TRBJ1-6, with TRBD1 as a possible D gene (6 bases). CDR3 size: 12 residues. Germline loops: CDR1 LGHDT, CDR2 YNNKEL (reference sequence). With 6 bases removed from V and 9 bases from J, the gap between germline ends came to 9 bases. The CDR3 DNA reads as TGTGCCAGCAGATCGACAGGTTCACCCCTCCACTTT. Translating it yields CASRSTGSPLHF.

As concerns this clonotype: This sequence may be a read error, since a much larger clone differs from it by one base. J is TRBJ1-1 and V is TRBV12-3 or TRBV12-4, with D unresolved. This CDR3 region has 13 residues. The CDR3 DNA sequence: TGTGCCAGCAGTCAGTATCTTAACACTGGAGCTTTCTTT. Translating it yields CASSQYLNTGAFF.

The chain has TRBV4-1 and TRBJ2-7, with no clear D. Trimming stripped 4 bases from V and 6 bases from J, with 13 bases between. The CDR3 spans 13 residues. Germline V gene sequence: CDR1 MGHRA, CDR2 YSYEKL. The CDR3 spells CASSPSVSGEQYF. As DNA, the CDR3 is TGCGCCAGCAGCCCCTCCGTGTCCGGCGAGCAGTACTTC.

V and J are TRBV29-1 and TRBJ1-1; D is perhaps TRBD1 (5 bases). Per germline, CDR1 SQVTM and CDR2 ANQGSEA. Trimming removed 3 bases from V and 0 bases from J, with 11 bases in between. The CDR3 loop spans 14 amino acids. The CDR3 reads CSVERQILNTEAFF. For the CDR3, the DNA is TGCAGCGTTGAGAGACAGATACTGAACACTGAAGCTTTCTTT.

The chain links TRBV11-2 to TRBJ2-3; 7 bases are a match to TRBD2. This CDR3 contains 14 residues. Germline values: CDR1 SGHAT, CDR2 FQNNGV. The J segment lost 3 bases and the V segment lost 6 bases, leaving 6 bases of the junction unmatched. The CDR3 sequence: CASSMGGGTDTQYF. Here the CDR3 DNA reads TGTGCCAGCAGTATGGGGGGAGGGACAGATACGCAGTATTTT.

This clonotype was detected a few times. J is TRBJ1-2 and V is TRBV3-1; D is ambiguous. The length of the CDR3 is 16 residues. V was trimmed by 0 bases and J by 1 base, leaving 12 bases between them. CDR1 and CDR2 (germline): LGHDT, YNNKEL (reference sequence). CDR3 sequence reads: CASSQDWEGNNYGYTF. The CDR3 bases are TGTGCCAGCAGCCAAGATTGGGAAGGAAATAACTATGGCTACACCTTC.

This clonotype was seen repeatedly, ten times or more. The V and J genes are TRBV7-3 and TRBJ2-2; 14 bases map to TRBD2. Germline V CDR1 and CDR2: SGHTA, FQGTGA. V lost 3 bases and J lost 8; bases outside the gene matches: 5. CDR3 length: 16 amino acids. CDR3 in DNA: TGTGCCAGCAGCTTTTTTCGGACTAGCGGGAGGGGGGAGCTGTTTTTT. It yields the protein CASSFFRTSGRGELFF.

This clonotype was recorded at least ten times. The genes are TRBV12-3 or TRBV12-4 and TRBJ1-4; 8 bases map to TRBD1. The CDR3 extends over 14 amino acids. With 5 bases clipped from V and 3 bases from J, the junction kept 2 bases outside the gene matches. CDR3 coding DNA: TGTGCCAGCAGTCCGACAGGGGCTAATGAAAAACTGTTTTTT. Residues: CASSPTGANEKLFF.

This chain links TRBV2 with TRBJ1-5, with D uncertain. The germline CDR1 and CDR2 sequences are SNHLY and FYNNEI. CDR3 length: 15 amino acids. V was pared by 6 bases and J by 3 bases, with 15 bases between. In DNA form, the CDR3 reads TGTGCCAGCAGGTCGGATGCCCTTTCCAATCAGCCCCAGCATTTT. It codes for CASRSDALSNQPQHF.

This clonotype was detected only a few times. The chain uses TRBV9 and TRBJ2-1; a weak D match, TRBD1 (6 bases). Germline CDR1 is SGDLS and CDR2 is YYNGEE. This CDR3 has 14 amino acids. The V end was cut by 0 bases, the J end by 8 bases, with 12 bases between. The CDR3 sequence: CASSVETGMDEQFF. The CDR3 DNA follows: TGTGCCAGCAGCGTAGAAACAGGGATGGATGAGCAGTTCTTC.

The table lists this clonotype with many counts. The rearrangement links TRBV6-6 to TRBJ1-6; TRBD1 aligns across 9 bases. Germline loops: CDR1 MNHNY, CDR2 SVGAGI (reference sequence). CDR3 length: 13 residues. After removal of 7 bases from V and 7 bases from J, the junction contained 2 bases not matched to a gene. CDR3 region: CASKGQGNSPLHF. CDR3 coding DNA: TGTGCCAGCAAAGGACAGGGGAATTCACCCCTCCACTTT.

CDR3 nucleotides: TGTGCCAGCAGCCCTACTCCGTACAATTCACCCCTCCACTTT. It codes for CASSPTPYNSPLHF. V usage is TRBV7-6 and J usage is TRBJ1-6, with D unresolved. The CDR3 totals 14 residues. Germline CDR1 is SGHVS and CDR2 is FNYEAQ. V gave up 5 bases and J gave up 7 bases, with 12 bases separating them.

The chain links TRBV2 to TRBJ2-4, with D possibly being TRBD1 (6 bases). CDR3 length: 12 residues. V shed 5 bases and J shed 8 bases, with 10 bases lying between them. Germline CDR1 reads SNHLY; CDR2 reads FYNNEI. The CDR3 DNA follows: TGTGCCAGCAGTCACAGGGCGTACATTCAGTACTTC. It specifies CASSHRAYIQYF. Full variable domain (outside the CDR3, taken from reference TRBV2 and TRBJ2-4): EPEVTQTPSHQVTQMGQEVILRCVPISNHLYFYWYRQILGQKVEFLVSFYNNEISEKSEIFDDQFSVERPDGSNFTLKIRSTKLEDSAMYFCASSHRAYIQYFGAGTRLSVL.

The chain combines TRBV6-2 or TRBV6-3 with TRBJ2-7, with 7 bases fitting TRBD1. The junction had 3 bases not matched to a gene; V was cut back by 2 bases and J by 5 bases. Germline loops: CDR1 MNHEY, CDR2 SVGEGT. The CDR3 runs 13 residues. Here the CDR3 reads CASSYRQGHEQYF. CDR3 coding DNA: TGTGCCAGCAGTTACCGACAGGGCCACGAGCAGTACTTC.

This clonotype appeared a few times. The V gene is TRBV19, the J gene TRBJ2-1; TRBD2 matches at 11 bases. J gave up 7 bases and V 6 bases, and 2 bases lay outside the gene matches. The V gene's germline CDR1 is LNHDA and CDR2 SQIVND (reference sequence). The CDR3 runs to 13 residues. The CDR3 region has the DNA TGTGCCAGTAGGCTAGCGGGGGGTAATGAGCAGTTCTTC. Translating it yields CASRLAGGNEQFF.

This clonotype has a handful of counts. The rearrangement links TRBV12-3 or TRBV12-4 to TRBJ2-5, with 9 bases lining up with TRBD2. V lost 5 bases and J lost 2; bases outside the gene matches: 6. The CDR3 is 15 residues long. DNA for the CDR3: TGTGCCAGCAGTCCCCCTACTAGCGGGCAAGAGACCCAGTACTTC. Its translation is CASSPPTSGQETQYF.

This clonotype was counted at least ten times. The V and J genes are TRBV6-4 and TRBJ1-5; D unclear. Between the trimmed V and J ends, which lost 0 bases and 5 bases, there was a span of 2 bases. CDR3 length equals 12 residues. Germline assignment: CDR1 MRHNA and CDR2 SNTAGT. The CDR3 sequence: CASSDSDQPQHF. CDR3 nucleotide sequence: TGTGCCAGCAGTGACTCAGATCAGCCCCAGCATTTT.

The V and J genes are TRBV20-1 and TRBJ2-3; TRBD1 or TRBD2 may be the D gene (6 bases each). Deletions cut 3 bases from V and 0 bases from J, with 13 bases between. The CDR3 runs 15 residues. Germline CDR1 DFQATT, CDR2 SNEGSKA (reference sequence). The CDR3 DNA is TGCAGTGCTAGTGTCTGGGGGGCTAGCACAGATACGCAGTATTTT. Translating it yields CSASVWGASTDTQYF.

This clonotype was picked up a small number of times. V usage is TRBV20-1 and J usage is TRBJ1-4; the D is unclear. Trimming took 3 bases from V and 0 from J, leaving 5 bases between them. CDR1 is DFQATT, CDR2 SNEGSKA, per germline (reference sequence). The CDR3 covers 13 residues. The CDR3 DNA sequence: TGCAGTGCTAGGGGTCCAACTAATGAAAAACTGTTTTTT. Encoded protein: CSARGPTNEKLFF.

The rearrangement links TRBV5-1 to TRBJ2-1, with 7 bases matching TRBD1. J was trimmed by 4 bases and V by 0 bases; bases with no gene match: 4. Germline V CDR1 and CDR2: SGHRS, YFSETQ. The CDR3 runs to 15 residues. CDR3: CASSLGDSRYNEQFF. The CDR3 bases are TGCGCCAGCAGCTTGGGGGACAGTAGGTACAATGAGCAGTTCTTC. The variable domain in full, with the rest retrieved from reference TRBV5-1 and TRBJ2-1, is KAGVTQTPRYLIKTRGQQVTLSCSPISGHRSVSWYQQTPGQGLQFLFEYFSETQRNKGNFPGRFSGRQFSNSRSEMNVSTLELGDSALYLCASSLGDSRYNEQFFGPGTRLTVL.

The rearrangement uses TRBV12-2 and TRBJ2-7; the table's D call of TRBD1 was not tested on the DNA. TRBV12-2 is reported as a pseudogene. This CDR3 is built from 15 residues. DNA for the CDR3: TGTGCAAGTCGGTGGACAGTCTCTTCGACCTACGAGCAGTACTTC. Its protein is CASRWTVSSTYEQYF.

This clonotype showed up just a few times. The CDR3 is CASSPPGRSSGNTIYF. The CDR3 DNA reads as TGTGCCAGCAGCCCTCCGGGTCGGAGCTCTGGAAACACCATATATTTT. V usage is TRBV12-3 or TRBV12-4 and J usage is TRBJ1-3; D gene uncertain. V gave up 6 bases and J gave up 0 bases, with 15 bases separating them. The CDR3 is 16 residues long.

Many counts were recorded for this clonotype. The chain has TRBV5-1 and TRBJ1-2; tentative D call: TRBD1 (6 bases). The CDR3 extends over 15 amino acids. In germline, CDR1 is SGHRS, CDR2 YFSETQ. V was trimmed by 3 bases and J by 1 base, leaving 13 bases between them. CDR3 coding DNA: TGCGCCAGCAGCTCGAGTGGACAGATTAACTATGGCTACACCTTC. Translation: CASSSSGQINYGYTF.

J is TRBJ1-2 and V is TRBV29-1; tentatively, D is TRBD1 (6 bases). The CDR3 runs 13 residues. Germline V CDR1 and CDR2: SQVTM, ANQGSEA. Trimming stripped 4 bases from V and 3 bases from J, with 12 bases between. In DNA, the CDR3 is TGCAGCGTTGCTTTCCCAGGGGACTATGGCTACACCTTC. It yields the protein CSVAFPGDYGYTF.

This clonotype occurred many times. The V call is TRBV10-3, the J call TRBJ2-7; D gene ambiguous. Germline V CDR1 and CDR2: ENHRY, SYGVKD. Trimming removed 3 bases from V and 4 bases from J, with 7 bases in between. This CDR3 has 12 residues. In DNA form, the CDR3 reads TGTGCCATCAGTGAACTTAGGTACGAGCAGTACTTC. Encoded protein: CAISELRYEQYF.

The chain links TRBV3-1 to TRBJ2-2, with D possibly matching TRBD1 (5 bases). Germline CDR1 reads LGHDT; CDR2 reads YNNKEL (reference sequence). Trimming cost V 4 bases and J 1 base, with 7 bases left between them. The CDR3 sequence is 14 residues long. CDR3 nucleotides: TGTGCCAGCAGCCGCACAGGGAACACCGGGGAGCTGTTTTTT. It codes for CASSRTGNTGELFF.

This chain connects TRBV27 to TRBJ1-2; TRBD1 is a possible D gene (6 bases). Trimming cost V 4 bases and J 11 bases, with 14 bases left between them. The CDR3 is 12 residues long. Looked up from germline, CDR1 is MNHEY and CDR2 is SMNVEV (reference sequence). The CDR3 loop reads CASSSNMGAYTF. Here the CDR3 DNA reads TGTGCCAGCAGTTCTAATATGGGGGCGTACACCTTC.

V gene TRBV25-1 combines with J gene TRBJ2-7; either TRBD1 or TRBD2 may fit D (5 bases each). CDR1 MGHDK and CDR2 SYGVNS come from the germline V gene. Trimming stripped 5 bases from V and 5 bases from J, with 22 bases between. This CDR3 comprises 16 residues. The CDR3 loop is CASSFSGTQVWDEQYF. The CDR3 nucleotides are TGTGCCAGCAGTTTCTCCGGGACCCAGGTTTGGGACGAGCAGTACTTC.

This clonotype was seen ten or more times. The chain joins TRBV25-1 to TRBJ1-2, with D perhaps TRBD1 (5 bases). Trimming took off 3 bases at V and 4 bases at J, with 15 bases between the two ends. The germline V gene has CDR1 MGHDK and CDR2 SYGVNS. The CDR3 contains 15 residues. DNA for the CDR3: TGTGCCAGCAGTGACCCTCGTTCGACAGTCTATGGCTACACCTTC. Its protein is CASSDPRSTVYGYTF.